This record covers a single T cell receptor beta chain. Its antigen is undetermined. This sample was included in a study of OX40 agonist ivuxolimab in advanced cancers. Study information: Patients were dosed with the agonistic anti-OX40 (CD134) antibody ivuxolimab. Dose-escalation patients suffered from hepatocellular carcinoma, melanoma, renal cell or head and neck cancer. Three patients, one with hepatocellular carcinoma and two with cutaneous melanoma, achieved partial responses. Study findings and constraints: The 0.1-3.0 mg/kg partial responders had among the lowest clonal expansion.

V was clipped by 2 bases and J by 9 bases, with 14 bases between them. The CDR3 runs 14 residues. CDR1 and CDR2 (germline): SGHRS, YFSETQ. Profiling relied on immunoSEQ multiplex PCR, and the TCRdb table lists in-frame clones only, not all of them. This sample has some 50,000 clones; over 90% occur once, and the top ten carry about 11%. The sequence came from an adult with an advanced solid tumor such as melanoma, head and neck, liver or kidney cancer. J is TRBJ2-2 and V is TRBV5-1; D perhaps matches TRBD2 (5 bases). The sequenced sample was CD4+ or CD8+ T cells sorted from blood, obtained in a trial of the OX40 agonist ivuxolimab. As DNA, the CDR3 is TGCGCCAGCAGCTTAACAGAGGGTAGCAGGGAGCTGTTTTTT. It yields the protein CASSLTEGSRELFF.